This TCR beta chain stems from a study of T cell responses to AZD1222 COVID-19 vaccine. Trimming stripped 6 bases from V and 3 bases from J, with 8 bases between. Germline V gives CDR1 SGHTA, CDR2 FQGNSA. This CDR3 has 12 amino acids. Assay: immunoSEQ multiplex PCR; the TCRdb copy retains only in-frame clones and omits some. The sample gives approximately 68,000 clones, around 90% of which show up once; around 24% is in the top ten. This receptor was obtained from an adult in good health. The chain combines TRBV7-2 with TRBJ2-5, with unresolved D. The sequenced sample was peripheral blood, obtained on day 0 of AZD1222 vaccination. The CDR3 loop reads CASSSRKETQYF. The CDR3, as DNA: TGTGCCAGCAGTTCCCGCAAAGAGACCCAGTACTTC.